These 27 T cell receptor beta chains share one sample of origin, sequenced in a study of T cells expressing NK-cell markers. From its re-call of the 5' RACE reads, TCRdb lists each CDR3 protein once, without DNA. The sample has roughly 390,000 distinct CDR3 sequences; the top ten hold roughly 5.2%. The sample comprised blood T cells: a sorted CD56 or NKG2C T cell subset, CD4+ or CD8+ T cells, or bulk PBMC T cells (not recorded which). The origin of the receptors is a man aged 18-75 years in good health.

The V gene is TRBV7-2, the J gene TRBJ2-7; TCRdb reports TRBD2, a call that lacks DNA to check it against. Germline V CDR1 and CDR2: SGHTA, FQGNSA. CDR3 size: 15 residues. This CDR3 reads CASSLASGGPYEQYF.

Here the CDR3 reads CASSLNLEETQYF. The chain combines TRBV18 with TRBJ2-5. There are 13 residues in the CDR3. CDR1 is KGHSH, CDR2 LQKENI, per germline. The variable domain in full, completed from reference TRBV18 and TRBJ2-5, reads NAGVMQNPRHLVRRRGQEARLRCSPMKGHSHVYWYRQLPEEGLKFMVYLQKENIIDESGMPKERFSAEFPKEGPSILRIQQVVRGDSAAYFCASSLNLEETQYFGPGTRLLVL.

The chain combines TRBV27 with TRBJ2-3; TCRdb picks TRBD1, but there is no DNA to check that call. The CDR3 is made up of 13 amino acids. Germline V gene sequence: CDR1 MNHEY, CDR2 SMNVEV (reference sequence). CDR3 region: CASSHNGQGAQYF.

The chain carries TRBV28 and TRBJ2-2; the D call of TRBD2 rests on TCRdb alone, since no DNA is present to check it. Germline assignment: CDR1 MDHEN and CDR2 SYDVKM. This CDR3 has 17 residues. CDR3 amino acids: CASSWPPGGLNPGELFF.

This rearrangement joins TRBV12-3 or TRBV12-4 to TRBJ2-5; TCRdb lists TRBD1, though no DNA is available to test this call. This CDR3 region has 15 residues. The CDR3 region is CASSSFVDRKETQYF.

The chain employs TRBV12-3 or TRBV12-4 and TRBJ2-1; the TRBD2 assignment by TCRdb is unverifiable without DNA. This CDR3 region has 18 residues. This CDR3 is CASSPLAGDAFSYNEQFF.

The CDR3 is CASSTLAGASQETQYF. The J gene is TRBJ2-5, the V gene TRBV7-9; TCRdb reports TRBD2, a call that lacks DNA to check it against. From germline, CDR1 is SEHNR and CDR2 FQNEAQ (reference sequence). The CDR3 consists of 16 residues.

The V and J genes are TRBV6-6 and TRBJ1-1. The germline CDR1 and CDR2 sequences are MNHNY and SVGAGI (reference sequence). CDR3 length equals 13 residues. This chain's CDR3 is CASTSYLNIEAFF.

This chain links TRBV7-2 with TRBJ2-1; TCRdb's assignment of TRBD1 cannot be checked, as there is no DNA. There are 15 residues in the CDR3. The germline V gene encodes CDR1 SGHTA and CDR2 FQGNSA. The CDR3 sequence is CASRDRGSSYNEQFF.

The CDR3 loop reads CASSQVQGRGNTIYF. The chain recombines TRBV14 with TRBJ1-3; TCRdb proposes TRBD1, but this gene call is untestable without DNA. The CDR3 is 15 residues long. Germline-derived CDR1 and CDR2 are SGHDN and FVKESK.

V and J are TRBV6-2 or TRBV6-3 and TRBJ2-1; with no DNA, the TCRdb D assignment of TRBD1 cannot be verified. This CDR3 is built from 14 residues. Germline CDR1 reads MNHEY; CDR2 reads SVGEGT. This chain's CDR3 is CASRRTGPNNEQFF.

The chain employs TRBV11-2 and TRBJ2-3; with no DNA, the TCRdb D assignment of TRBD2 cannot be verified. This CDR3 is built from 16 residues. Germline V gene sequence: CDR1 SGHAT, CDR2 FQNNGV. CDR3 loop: CASSQIAGAQGDTQYF.

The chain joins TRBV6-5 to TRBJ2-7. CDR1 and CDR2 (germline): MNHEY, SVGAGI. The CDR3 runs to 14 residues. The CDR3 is CASSYGVLSREQYF.

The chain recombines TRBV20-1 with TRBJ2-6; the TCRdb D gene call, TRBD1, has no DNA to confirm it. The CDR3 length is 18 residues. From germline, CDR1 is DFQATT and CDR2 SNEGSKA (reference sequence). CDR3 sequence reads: CSAKSDRVLSPGANVLTF.

The chain's CDR3 is CASRLSLGGADSEAFF. The chain has TRBV12-3 or TRBV12-4 and TRBJ1-1. The CDR3 runs to 16 residues.

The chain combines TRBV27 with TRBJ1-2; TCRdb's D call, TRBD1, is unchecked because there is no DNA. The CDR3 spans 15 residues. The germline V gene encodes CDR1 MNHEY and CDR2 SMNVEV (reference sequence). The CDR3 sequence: CASSSRRGQNYGYTF.

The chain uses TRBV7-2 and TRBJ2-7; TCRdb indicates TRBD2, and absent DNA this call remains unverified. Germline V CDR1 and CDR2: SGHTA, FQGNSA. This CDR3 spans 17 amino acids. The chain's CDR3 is CASSLAGTSGGAGEQYF.

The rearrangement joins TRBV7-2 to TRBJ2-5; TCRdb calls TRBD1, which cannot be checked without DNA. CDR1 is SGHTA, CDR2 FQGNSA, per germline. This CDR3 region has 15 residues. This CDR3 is CASSPETPREETQYF.

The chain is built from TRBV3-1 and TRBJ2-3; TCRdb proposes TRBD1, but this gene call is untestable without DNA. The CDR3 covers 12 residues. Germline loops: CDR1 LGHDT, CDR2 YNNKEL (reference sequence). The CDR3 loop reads CASSHKPGESYF.

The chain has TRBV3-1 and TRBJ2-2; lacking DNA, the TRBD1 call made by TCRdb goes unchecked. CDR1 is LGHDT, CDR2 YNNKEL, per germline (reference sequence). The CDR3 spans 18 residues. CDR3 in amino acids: CASSQGGQGPRTTGELFF.

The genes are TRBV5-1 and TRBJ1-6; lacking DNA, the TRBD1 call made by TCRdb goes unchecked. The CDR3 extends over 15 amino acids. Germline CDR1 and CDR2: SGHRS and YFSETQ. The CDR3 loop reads CASSFGGLEGSPLHF.

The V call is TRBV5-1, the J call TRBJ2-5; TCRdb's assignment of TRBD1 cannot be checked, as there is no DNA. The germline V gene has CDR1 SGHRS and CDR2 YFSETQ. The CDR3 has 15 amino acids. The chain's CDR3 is CASSLAGGGQETQYF.

CDR3 protein: CSVGTGTSYEQYF. The chain has TRBV29-1 and TRBJ2-7; TCRdb gives TRBD1 as the D gene, but with no DNA this cannot be confirmed. The germline CDR1 and CDR2 sequences are SQVTM and ANQGSEA. The CDR3 sequence is 13 residues long.

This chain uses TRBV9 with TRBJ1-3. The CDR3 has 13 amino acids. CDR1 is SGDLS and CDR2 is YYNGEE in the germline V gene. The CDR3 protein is CASSVMLGNTIYF.

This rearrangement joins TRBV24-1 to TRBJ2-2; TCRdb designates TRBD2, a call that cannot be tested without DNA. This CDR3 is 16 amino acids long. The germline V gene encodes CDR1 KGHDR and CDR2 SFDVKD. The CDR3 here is CATSLLAGYYTGELFF.

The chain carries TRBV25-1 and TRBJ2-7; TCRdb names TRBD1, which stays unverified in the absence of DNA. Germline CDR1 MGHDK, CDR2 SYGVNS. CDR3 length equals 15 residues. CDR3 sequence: CASSESGTGSYEQYF.

This CDR3 is CASSLGLSRERETQYF. This rearrangement joins TRBV5-1 to TRBJ2-5; TCRdb outputs TRBD2, but without DNA this stays unchecked. CDR3 length equals 16 residues. The germline gives CDR1 SGHRS, CDR2 YFSETQ.